The 25 T cell receptor beta chains listed next were all sequenced from one sample in a study of blood T cell repertoires in COVID-19. TCRdb's table, derived via immunoSEQ multiplex PCR, lists solely in-frame clones and lacks some. This table has 100,000 or so clones, roughly 90% appearing once. The sequencing input was peripheral blood. These receptors were taken from a man in his 60s with acute or convalescent COVID-19.

CDR3 coding DNA: TGCGCCAGCAGCGAACAGGGGAACTCCTACGAGCAGTACTTC. Its translation: CASSEQGNSYEQYF. This chain links TRBV5-1 with TRBJ2-7, with TRBD1 identical over 7 bases. The length of the CDR3 is 14 residues. Germline assignment: CDR1 SGHRS and CDR2 YFSETQ. The V and J ends lost 4 bases and 0 bases, in that order; junction bases with no gene match: 4.

V is TRBV19 and J is TRBJ1-1; 9 bases map to TRBD1. The CDR3 covers 16 residues. The V segment lost 9 bases and the J segment 1 base; nucleotides outside the gene matches: 12. The germline V gene has CDR1 LNHDA and CDR2 SQIVND (reference sequence). The CDR3 DNA reads as TGTGCCAGCGATGGGGGCTACAGGGGGCGGAACACTGAAGCTTTCTTT. Amino acid sequence: CASDGGYRGRNTEAFF. Drawing the rest from reference TRBV19 and TRBJ1-1, the complete variable domain is DGGITQSPKYLFRKEGQNVTLSCEQNLNHDAMYWYRQDPGQGLRLIYYSQIVNDFQKGDIAEGYSVSREKKESFPLTVTSAQKNPTAFYLCASDGGYRGRNTEAFFGQGTRLTVV.

V usage is TRBV28 and J usage is TRBJ2-7; D is ambiguous. Per the germline V gene, CDR1 is MDHEN and CDR2 is SYDVKM. CDR3 length: 11 amino acids. Between the trimmed V and J ends, which lost 2 bases and 6 bases, there was a span of 5 bases. The CDR3 DNA reads TGTGCCAGCAGTTTAGGAGTCGAGCAGTACTTC. This codes for CASSLGVEQYF.

V is TRBV18 and J is TRBJ2-1; perhaps TRBD1 as D (5 bases). Germline V CDR1 and CDR2: KGHSH, LQKENI. Trimming stripped 2 bases from V and 7 bases from J, with 9 bases between. The CDR3 length is 13 residues. CDR3 protein: CASSPLQGNEQFF. The CDR3 DNA reads as TGTGCCAGCTCACCATTGCAGGGTAATGAGCAGTTCTTC.

The chain combines TRBV2 with TRBJ1-2; 7 positions agree with TRBD1. From germline, CDR1 is SNHLY and CDR2 FYNNEI. This CDR3 region has 14 residues. Trimming at V came to 3 bases and at J to 4 bases, leaving 5 bases not matched to a gene. The CDR3 nucleotides read TGTGCCAGCAGTGACCAGGGACAGATCTATGGCTACACCTTC. It yields the protein CASSDQGQIYGYTF.

This clone was detected only a few times. This chain uses TRBV6-6 with TRBJ1-5; D is ambiguous. Trimming cost V 3 bases and J 5 bases, with 11 bases left between them. Germline CDR1 MNHNY, CDR2 SVGAGI (reference sequence). This CDR3 contains 14 residues. CDR3 sequence: CASSYDRDDQPQHF. For the CDR3, the DNA is TGTGCCAGCAGTTATGATCGGGATGATCAGCCCCAGCATTTT.

The V gene is TRBV10-3, the J gene TRBJ1-1, with 7 nucleotides matching TRBD1. The CDR3 is made up of 14 amino acids. Germline V gives CDR1 ENHRY, CDR2 SYGVKD. J lost 0 bases, V lost 11 bases, and 9 bases had no gene match. The CDR3 protein is CAASSQGMNTEAFF. In nucleotides, the CDR3 is TGTGCCGCCTCGTCACAGGGGATGAACACTGAAGCTTTCTTT.

The CDR3 DNA reads TGTGCCAGCAGTATACAGGGGAGATACACTGAAGCTTTCTTT. It codes for CASSIQGRYTEAFF. The chain employs TRBV28 and TRBJ1-1; TRBD1 agrees at 7 bases. The CDR3 runs 14 residues. Germline V gene sequence: CDR1 MDHEN, CDR2 SYDVKM. The J segment lost 3 bases and the V segment lost 5 bases, leaving 6 bases of the junction unmatched.

The chain is built from TRBV5-7 and TRBJ2-2; D possibly corresponds to TRBD1 (6 bases). TRBV5-7 is an ORF, with its function uncertain. The CDR3 consists of 14 residues. The V end lost 2 bases, the J end lost 6 bases, and 11 bases lay between the germline ends. The DNA for the CDR3 is TGTGCCAGCAGCTTCAACAGGGCCCCCGGGGAGCTGTTTTTT. This encodes CASSFNRAPGELFF.

The chain recombines TRBV11-2 with TRBJ1-2, with D possibly matching TRBD1 (6 bases). This CDR3 has 14 amino acids. V was pared by 4 bases and J by 6 bases, with 15 bases between. Germline V CDR1 and CDR2: SGHAT, FQNNGV. For the CDR3, the DNA is TGTGCCAGCAGCTCCTCGACAGGTTGGGATGGCTACACCTTC. Translation gives CASSSSTGWDGYTF.

The rearrangement joins TRBV24-1 to TRBJ2-3, with 10 bases fitting TRBD2. Losses at the gene ends were 2 bases for V and 3 bases for J; bases not matched to a gene: 7. The CDR3 consists of 17 residues. Germline V gene data show CDR1 as KGHDR and CDR2 as SFDVKD. CDR3 DNA: TGTGCCACCAGTGATTCATCTAGCGGGGGATGGACAGATACGCAGTATTTT. This gives the protein CATSDSSSGGWTDTQYF.

As DNA, the CDR3 is TGTGCCAGCTCACCACCGCAGTGGACAACCGGCTATGGCTACACCTTC. Encoded protein: CASSPPQWTTGYGYTF. The rearrangement joins TRBV18 to TRBJ1-2; tentatively, D is TRBD1 (5 bases). Trimming pared 0 bases from V and 4 bases from J, leaving 15 bases between. The CDR3 totals 16 residues. Germline CDR1 is KGHSH and CDR2 is LQKENI.

CDR3 region: CASSIAGYLFF. The CDR3 DNA reads TGTGCCAGTAGTATAGCAGGATATCTGTTTTTT. The rearrangement uses TRBV19 and TRBJ1-4; D not certain. V gave up 1 base and J gave up 14 bases, with 8 bases separating them. CDR3 length: 11 amino acids. Germline V lookup: CDR1 LNHDA, CDR2 SQIVND (reference sequence).

The chain employs TRBV5-1 and TRBJ2-1, with 8 bases that match TRBD2. The germline gives CDR1 SGHRS, CDR2 YFSETQ. Germline trimming cut 5 bases from V and 1 base from J; bases unmatched to any gene: 11. The CDR3 is made up of 17 amino acids. This CDR3 reads CASSSASSGWSYNEQFF. The CDR3 nucleotides read TGCGCCAGCAGTTCAGCCTCTAGCGGGTGGTCCTACAATGAGCAGTTCTTC.

The J gene is TRBJ1-2, the V gene TRBV10-3; tentatively, D is TRBD1 (5 bases). V shed 3 bases and J shed 0 bases, with 8 bases lying between them. The germline gives CDR1 ENHRY, CDR2 SYGVKD. The CDR3 consists of 14 residues. DNA for the CDR3: TGTGCCATCAGTGAAGACAGTACTAACTATGGCTACACCTTC. This sequence encodes CAISEDSTNYGYTF.

CDR3 nucleotides: TGTGCCAGCAGGATCGGACAAGGCTATGGCTACACCTTC. Translation: CASRIGQGYGYTF. The chain combines TRBV6-5 with TRBJ1-2; possible D gene TRBD1, 5 bases. The germline V gene has CDR1 MNHEY and CDR2 SVGAGI. This CDR3 comprises 13 residues. The ends were cut back, 6 bases at V and 4 bases at J, with 12 bases in the middle.

V usage is TRBV11-1 and J usage is TRBJ2-5; possible D gene TRBD1, 5 bases. Germline V gene sequence: CDR1 SGHAT, CDR2 FQDESV (reference sequence). Trimming left V 2 bases short and J 3 bases short, with 10 bases between. The CDR3 has 14 residues. The CDR3 protein is CASSLQGREETQYF. CDR3 DNA: TGTGCCAGCAGCTTACAGGGTAGGGAAGAGACCCAGTACTTC. The full variable domain, in which reference TRBV11-1 and TRBJ2-5 provide the parts outside the CDR3, is EAEVAQSPRYKITEKSQAVAFWCDPISGHATLYWYRQILGQGPELLVQFQDESVVDDSQLPKDRFSAERLKGVDSTLKIQPAELGDSAMYLCASSLQGREETQYFGPGTRLLVL.

The J gene is TRBJ2-5, the V gene TRBV7-3; D not resolved. Germline lookup yields CDR1 SGHTA and CDR2 FQGTGA. The CDR3 has 15 residues. V shed 5 bases and J shed 0 bases, with 13 bases lying between them. The DNA of the CDR3 is TGTGCCAGCAGCCCTGGCCCAAACAACCAAGAGACCCAGTACTTC. This gives the protein CASSPGPNNQETQYF.

This chain links TRBV18 with TRBJ1-3; 9 bases fit TRBD1. This CDR3 comprises 16 residues. Germline trimming cut 3 bases from V and 4 bases from J; bases unmatched to any gene: 7. CDR1 KGHSH and CDR2 LQKENI come from the germline V gene. The CDR3 DNA reads TGTGCCAGCTCACCTCCGGGACAGGGCTTCGGAAACACCATATATTTT. Translated: CASSPPGQGFGNTIYF.

This chain connects TRBV28 to TRBJ1-6; D unresolved. V was trimmed by 5 bases and J by 8 bases, leaving 19 bases between them. CDR3 size: 16 residues. Per the germline V gene, CDR1 is MDHEN and CDR2 is SYDVKM. CDR3 in DNA: TGTGCCAGCAGTGGAGCCGGGGTAAACGATGATTCACCCCTCCACTTT. Translated, it gives CASSGAGVNDDSPLHF.

The chain uses TRBV27 and TRBJ2-3, with D possibly matching TRBD2 (5 bases). Between the trimmed V and J ends, which lost 4 bases and 0 bases, there was a span of 5 bases. The CDR3 is 13 residues long. CDR1 and CDR2 (germline): MNHEY, SMNVEV (reference sequence). CDR3 DNA sequence: TGTGCCAGCAGTTCGGGGAGCACAGATACGCAGTATTTT. Its translation: CASSSGSTDTQYF.

The gene calls are TRBV10-2 and TRBJ1-1; the D gene is possibly TRBD1 (5 bases). Germline values: CDR1 WSHSY, CDR2 SAAADI. This CDR3 contains 11 residues. The V end lost 6 bases, the J end lost 6 bases, and 8 bases lay between the germline ends. The CDR3 loop reads CASSQGAEAFF. The DNA for the CDR3 is TGCGCCAGCAGCCAGGGCGCTGAAGCTTTCTTT.

This clone was observed once. This chain joins TRBV12-3 or TRBV12-4 and TRBJ1-4; D unclear. The CDR3 totals 13 residues. Trimming stripped 3 bases from V and 4 bases from J, with 6 bases between. The DNA for the CDR3 is TGTGCCAGCAGTTTTCAGTATAATGAAAAACTGTTTTTT. Translation: CASSFQYNEKLFF.

The chain couples TRBV28 to TRBJ1-2; 9 positions match TRBD1. V was pared by 3 bases and J by 7 bases, with 9 bases of the junction left unmatched. The germline CDR1 and CDR2 sequences are MDHEN and SYDVKM. The CDR3 has 15 residues. The CDR3 coding sequence is TGTGCCAGCAGTTTTGGGACAGGGCTAATAGCTGGCTACACCTTC. This gives the protein CASSFGTGLIAGYTF.

This clone showed up just once. V is TRBV7-3 and J is TRBJ1-6; 7 bases line up with TRBD1. This CDR3 has 14 residues. CDR1 is SGHTA and CDR2 is FQGTGA in the germline V gene. The junction had 7 bases not matched to a gene; V was cut back by 5 bases and J by 9 bases. The CDR3 sequence: CASSRRDRSSPLHF. The CDR3 coding sequence is TGTGCCAGCAGCCGCCGGGACAGAAGTTCACCCCTCCACTTT.